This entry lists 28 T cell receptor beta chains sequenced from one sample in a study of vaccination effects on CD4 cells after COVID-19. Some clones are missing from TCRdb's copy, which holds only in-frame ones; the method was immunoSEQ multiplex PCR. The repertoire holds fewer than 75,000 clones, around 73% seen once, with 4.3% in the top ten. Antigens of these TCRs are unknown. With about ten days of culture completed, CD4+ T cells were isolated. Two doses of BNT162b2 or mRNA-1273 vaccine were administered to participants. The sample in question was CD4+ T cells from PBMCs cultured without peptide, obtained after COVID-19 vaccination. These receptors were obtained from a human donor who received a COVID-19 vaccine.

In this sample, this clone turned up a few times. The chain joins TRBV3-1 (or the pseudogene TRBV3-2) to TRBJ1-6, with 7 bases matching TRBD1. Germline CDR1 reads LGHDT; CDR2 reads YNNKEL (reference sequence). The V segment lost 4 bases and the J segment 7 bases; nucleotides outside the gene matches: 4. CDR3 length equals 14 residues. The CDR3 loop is CASSPTGNNSPLHF. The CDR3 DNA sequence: TGTGCCAGCAGCCCGACAGGGAACAATTCACCCCTCCACTTT.

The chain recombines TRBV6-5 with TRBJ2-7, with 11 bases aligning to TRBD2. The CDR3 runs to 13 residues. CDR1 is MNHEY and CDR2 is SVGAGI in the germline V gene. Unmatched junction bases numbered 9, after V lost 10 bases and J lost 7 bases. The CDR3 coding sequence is TGTGCCACCCTTAGCGGGAGGGCCGAGGAGCAGTACTTC. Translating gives CATLSGRAEEQYF.

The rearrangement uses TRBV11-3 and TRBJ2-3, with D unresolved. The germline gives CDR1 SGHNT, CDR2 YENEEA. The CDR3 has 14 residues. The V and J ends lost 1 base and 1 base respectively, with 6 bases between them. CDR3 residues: CASSLGTGTDTQYF. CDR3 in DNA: TGTGCCAGCAGCTTAGGGACGGGCACAGATACGCAGTATTTT.

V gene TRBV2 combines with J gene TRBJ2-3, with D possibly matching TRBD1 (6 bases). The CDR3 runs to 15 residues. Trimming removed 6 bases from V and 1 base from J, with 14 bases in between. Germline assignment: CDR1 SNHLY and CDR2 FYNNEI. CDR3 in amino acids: CASRPLQGGTDTQYF. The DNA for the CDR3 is TGTGCCAGCAGGCCCTTACAGGGAGGCACAGATACGCAGTATTTT. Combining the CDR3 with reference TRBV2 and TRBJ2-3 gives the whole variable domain EPEVTQTPSHQVTQMGQEVILRCVPISNHLYFYWYRQILGQKVEFLVSFYNNEISEKSEIFDDQFSVERPDGSNFTLKIRSTKLEDSAMYFCASRPLQGGTDTQYFGPGTRLTVL.

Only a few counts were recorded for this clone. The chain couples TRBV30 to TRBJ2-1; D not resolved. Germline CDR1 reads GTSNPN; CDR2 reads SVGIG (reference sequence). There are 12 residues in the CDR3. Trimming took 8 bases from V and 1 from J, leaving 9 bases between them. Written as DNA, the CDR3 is TGTGCCGTCTCGGATTCCTACAATGAGCAGTTCTTC. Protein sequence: CAVSDSYNEQFF.

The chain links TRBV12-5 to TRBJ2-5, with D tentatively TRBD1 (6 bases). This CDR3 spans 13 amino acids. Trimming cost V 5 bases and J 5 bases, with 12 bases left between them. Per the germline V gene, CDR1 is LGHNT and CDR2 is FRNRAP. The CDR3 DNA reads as TGTGCTAGTGGTCAGGACAGAGGCGAGACCCAGTACTTC. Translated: CASGQDRGETQYF.

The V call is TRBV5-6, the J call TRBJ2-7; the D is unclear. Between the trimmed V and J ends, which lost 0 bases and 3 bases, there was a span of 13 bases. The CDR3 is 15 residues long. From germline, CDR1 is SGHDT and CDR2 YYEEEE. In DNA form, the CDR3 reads TGTGCCAGCAGCTTGGTCGGAAAGGCACTCTACGAGCAGTACTTC. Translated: CASSLVGKALYEQYF.

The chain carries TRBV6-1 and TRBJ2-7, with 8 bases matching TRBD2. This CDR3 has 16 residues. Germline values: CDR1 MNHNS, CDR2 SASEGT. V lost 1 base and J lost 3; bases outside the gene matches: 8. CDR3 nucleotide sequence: TGTGCCAGCAGTGAAGGTTATTTAGCGGGATTCTACGAGCAGTACTTC. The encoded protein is CASSEGYLAGFYEQYF.

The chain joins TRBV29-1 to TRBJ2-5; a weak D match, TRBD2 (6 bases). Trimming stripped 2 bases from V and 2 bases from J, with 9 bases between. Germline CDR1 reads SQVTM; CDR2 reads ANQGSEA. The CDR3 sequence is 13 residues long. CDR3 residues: CSVEPGLQETQYF. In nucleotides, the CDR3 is TGCAGCGTTGAACCGGGACTGCAAGAGACCCAGTACTTC.

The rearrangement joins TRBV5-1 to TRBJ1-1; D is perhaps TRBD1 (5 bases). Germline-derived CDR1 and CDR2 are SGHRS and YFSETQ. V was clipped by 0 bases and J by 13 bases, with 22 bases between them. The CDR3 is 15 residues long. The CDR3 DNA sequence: TGCGCCAGCAGCTTGGGCTCTGGGACGGGGGTGAAGCTTTTCTTT. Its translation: CASSLGSGTGVKLFF.

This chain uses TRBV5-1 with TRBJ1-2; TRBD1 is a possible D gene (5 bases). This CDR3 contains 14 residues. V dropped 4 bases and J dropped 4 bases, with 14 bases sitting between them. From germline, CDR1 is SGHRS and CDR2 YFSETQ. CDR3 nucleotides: TGCGCCAGCAGCCCCGCCGGGACCGCCTATGGCTACACCTTC. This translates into CASSPAGTAYGYTF.

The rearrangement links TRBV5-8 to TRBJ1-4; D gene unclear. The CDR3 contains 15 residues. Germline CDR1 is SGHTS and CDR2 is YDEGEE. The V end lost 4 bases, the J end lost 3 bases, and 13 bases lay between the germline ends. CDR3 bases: TGTGCCAGCAGCCAGTCGGAACTCCCTAATGAAAAACTGTTTTTT. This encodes CASSQSELPNEKLFF.

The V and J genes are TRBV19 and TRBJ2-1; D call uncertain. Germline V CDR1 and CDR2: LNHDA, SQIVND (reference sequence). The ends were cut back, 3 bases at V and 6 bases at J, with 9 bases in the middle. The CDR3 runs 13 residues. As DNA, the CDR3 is TGTGCCAGTAGTATCACGACATCCAATGAGCAGTTCTTC. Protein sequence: CASSITTSNEQFF. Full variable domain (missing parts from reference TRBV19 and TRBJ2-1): DGGITQSPKYLFRKEGQNVTLSCEQNLNHDAMYWYRQDPGQGLRLIYYSQIVNDFQKGDIAEGYSVSREKKESFPLTVTSAQKNPTAFYLCASSITTSNEQFFGPGTRLTVL.

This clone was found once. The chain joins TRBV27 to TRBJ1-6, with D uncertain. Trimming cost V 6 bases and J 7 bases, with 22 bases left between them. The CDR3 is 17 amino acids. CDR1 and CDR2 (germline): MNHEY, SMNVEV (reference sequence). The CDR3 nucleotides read TGTGCCAGCAGGGGGTACCAGGAAGTAAAATCGAATTCACCCCTCCACTTT. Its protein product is CASRGYQEVKSNSPLHF.

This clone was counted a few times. CDR3 in amino acids: CASSIGAGVNTEAFF. As DNA, the CDR3 is TGTGCCAGTAGTATAGGAGCCGGGGTTAACACTGAAGCTTTCTTT. The chain recombines TRBV19 with TRBJ1-1; D not resolved. Germline-derived CDR1 and CDR2 are LNHDA and SQIVND (reference sequence). Trimming left V 1 base short and J 2 bases short, with 11 bases between. The CDR3 runs to 15 residues.

CDR3 sequence reads: CAISEGRGGDTQYF. DNA for the CDR3: TGTGCCATCAGTGAAGGCAGGGGGGGAGATACGCAGTATTTT. The rearrangement joins TRBV10-3 to TRBJ2-3; D could derive from TRBD1 or TRBD2 (7 bases each). Trimming stripped 3 bases from V and 5 bases from J, with 12 bases between. Germline lookup yields CDR1 ENHRY and CDR2 SYGVKD. The CDR3 contains 14 residues.

The CDR3 reads CASSLVGTGIPNEKLFF. DNA of the CDR3: TGTGCCAGCAGCTTAGTCGGGACAGGGATACCTAATGAAAAACTGTTTTTT. This chain connects TRBV11-2 to TRBJ1-4; 9 nucleotides match TRBD1. Per germline, CDR1 SGHAT and CDR2 FQNNGV. The CDR3 has 17 amino acids. Trimming removed 1 base from V and 3 bases from J; junction bases left unmatched: 6.

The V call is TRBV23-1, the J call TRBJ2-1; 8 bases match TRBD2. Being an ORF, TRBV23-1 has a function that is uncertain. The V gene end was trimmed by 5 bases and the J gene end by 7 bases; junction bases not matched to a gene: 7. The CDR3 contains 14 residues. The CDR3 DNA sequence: TGCGCCAGCAGTGGGGCTAGCGGGCGGAATGAGCAGTTCTTC. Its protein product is CASSGASGRNEQFF.

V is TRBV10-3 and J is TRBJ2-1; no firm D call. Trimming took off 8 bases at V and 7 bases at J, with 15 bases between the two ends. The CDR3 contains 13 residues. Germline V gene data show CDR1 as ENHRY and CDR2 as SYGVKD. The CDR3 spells CAISPGMRNEQFF. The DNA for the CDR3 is TGTGCCATCTCGCCGGGTATGAGGAATGAGCAGTTCTTC.

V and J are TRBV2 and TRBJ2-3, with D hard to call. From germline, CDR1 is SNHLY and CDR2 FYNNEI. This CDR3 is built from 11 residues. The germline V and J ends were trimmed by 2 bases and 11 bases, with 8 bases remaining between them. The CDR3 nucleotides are TGTGCCAGCAGTGAAATCTGGGGGCAGTATTTT. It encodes CASSEIWGQYF.

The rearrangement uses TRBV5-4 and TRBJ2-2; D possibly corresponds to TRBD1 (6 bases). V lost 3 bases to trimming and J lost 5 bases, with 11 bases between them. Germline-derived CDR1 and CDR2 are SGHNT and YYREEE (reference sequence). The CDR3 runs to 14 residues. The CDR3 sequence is CASSSPTGTGELFF. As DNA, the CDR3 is TGTGCCAGCAGCTCCCCTACAGGGACCGGGGAGCTGTTTTTT.

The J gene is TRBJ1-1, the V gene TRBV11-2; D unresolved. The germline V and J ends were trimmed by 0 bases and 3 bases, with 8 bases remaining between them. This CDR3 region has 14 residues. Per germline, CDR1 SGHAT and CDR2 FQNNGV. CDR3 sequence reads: CASSLEAEYTEAFF. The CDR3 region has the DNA TGTGCCAGCAGCTTAGAAGCAGAATACACTGAAGCTTTCTTT.

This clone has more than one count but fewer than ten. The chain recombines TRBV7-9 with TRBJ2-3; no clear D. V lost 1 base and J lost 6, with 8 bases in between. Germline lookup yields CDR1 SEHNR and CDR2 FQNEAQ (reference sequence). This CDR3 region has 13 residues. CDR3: CASSLGTGDTQYF. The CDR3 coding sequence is TGTGCCAGCAGCTTAGGGACCGGCGATACGCAGTATTTT. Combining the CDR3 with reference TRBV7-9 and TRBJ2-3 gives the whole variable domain DTGVSQNPRHKITKRGQNVTFRCDPISEHNRLYWYRQTLGQGPEFLTYFQNEAQLEKSRLLSDRFSAERPKGSFSTLEIQRTEQGDSAMYLCASSLGTGDTQYFGPGTRLTVL.

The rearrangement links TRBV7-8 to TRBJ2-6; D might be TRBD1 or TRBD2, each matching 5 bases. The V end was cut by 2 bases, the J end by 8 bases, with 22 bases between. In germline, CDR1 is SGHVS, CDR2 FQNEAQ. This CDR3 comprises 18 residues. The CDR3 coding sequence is TGTGCCAGCAGCTTAAGGGGTCGGGAACAGGTCAATACCAACGTCCTGACTTTC. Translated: CASSLRGREQVNTNVLTF.

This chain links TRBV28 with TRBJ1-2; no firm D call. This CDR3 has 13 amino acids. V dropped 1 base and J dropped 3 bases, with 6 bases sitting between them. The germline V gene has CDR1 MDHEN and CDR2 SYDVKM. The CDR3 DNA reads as TGTGCCAGCAGTTTATTCCATCACTATGGCTACACCTTC. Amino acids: CASSLFHHYGYTF.

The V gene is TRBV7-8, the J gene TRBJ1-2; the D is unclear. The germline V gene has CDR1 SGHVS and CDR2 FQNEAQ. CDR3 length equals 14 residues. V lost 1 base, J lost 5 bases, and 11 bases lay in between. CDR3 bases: TGTGCCAGCAGCTTAGTCCCCCAAGATTATGGCTACACCTTC. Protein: CASSLVPQDYGYTF.

In DNA form, the CDR3 reads TGTGCCAGCAGCACCTATGCCGGGGAGCTGTTTTTT. This translates into CASSTYAGELFF. The chain is built from TRBV12-3 or TRBV12-4 and TRBJ2-2, with D hard to call. The V end lost 6 bases, the J end lost 6 bases, and 8 bases lay between the germline ends. This CDR3 is built from 12 residues.

CDR3 coding DNA: TGTGCCTGGAATCGGGCTGACCTGGTTAGCTATGGCTACACCTTC. Translated: CAWNRADLVSYGYTF. The chain links TRBV30 to TRBJ1-2; no reliable D call. The CDR3 extends over 15 amino acids. V was pared by 4 bases and J by 4 bases, with 19 bases between. Germline V gives CDR1 GTSNPN, CDR2 SVGIG (reference sequence).